A single sample gave rise to the 26 T cell receptor beta chains below, sequenced in a study of monozygotic twins with inflammatory bowel disease. TCRdb reprocessed the 5' RACE reads; each CDR3 protein has one entry and no DNA is given. The sample has more than 300,000 distinct CDR3 sequences, and its top ten clones hold 2% to 3%. Sequencing was carried out using blood. The origin of the receptors is a human donor with ulcerative colitis or Crohn's disease, or a healthy co-twin of an affected twin (not recorded which).

This chain links TRBV27 with TRBJ2-7. The CDR3 contains 13 residues. The germline gives CDR1 MNHEY, CDR2 SMNVEV (reference sequence). The CDR3 here is CASRRIASYEQYF.

J is TRBJ1-2 and V is TRBV4-1; TCRdb's assignment of TRBD1 cannot be checked, as there is no DNA. Per the germline V gene, CDR1 is MGHRA and CDR2 is YSYEKL. The CDR3 totals 16 residues. The CDR3 sequence is CASSQPTGGGFYGYTF.

The chain uses TRBV6-1 and TRBJ2-3; the D gene TCRdb calls, TRBD2, cannot be checked with no DNA. The CDR3 is 15 amino acids. Germline values: CDR1 MNHNS, CDR2 SASEGT. The CDR3 reads CASRTGTSTADTQYF.

The CDR3 protein is CASTISGTTTDTQYF. J is TRBJ2-3 and V is TRBV12-3 or TRBV12-4; the TCRdb D gene call, TRBD2, has no DNA to confirm it. CDR3 length: 15 residues.

The chain is built from TRBV30 and TRBJ2-1; the D call from TCRdb, TRBD1, cannot be confirmed without DNA. The CDR3 covers 14 residues. Germline loops: CDR1 GTSNPN, CDR2 SVGIG (reference sequence). The chain's CDR3 is CAWRRQGPYNEQFF. The full variable domain, its missing parts supplied by reference TRBV30 and TRBJ2-1, is SQTIHQWPATLVQPVGSPLSLECTVEGTSNPNLYWYRQAAGRGLQLLFYSVGIGQISSEVPQNLSASRPQDRQFILSSKKLLLSDSGFYLCAWRRQGPYNEQFFGPGTRLTVL.

CDR3 sequence: CSVWRDTEAFF. This chain connects TRBV29-1 to TRBJ1-1. The CDR3 covers 11 residues. CDR1 is SQVTM, CDR2 ANQGSEA, per germline.

This rearrangement joins TRBV5-1 to TRBJ1-4; TCRdb's D gene call, TRBD1, goes unchecked for lack of DNA. This CDR3 is 15 amino acids long. The germline gives CDR1 SGHRS, CDR2 YFSETQ. CDR3 sequence: CASSFTGTGGEKLFF.

The V gene is TRBV6-4, the J gene TRBJ2-1; TCRdb names TRBD2, which stays unverified in the absence of DNA. The length of the CDR3 is 16 residues. Germline values: CDR1 MRHNA, CDR2 SNTAGT. The CDR3 reads CASSKTSGVSYNEQFF.

This sequence joins TRBV5-6 and TRBJ2-3; TCRdb's D call, TRBD1, is unchecked because there is no DNA. CDR3 size: 19 residues. Germline V gene data show CDR1 as SGHDT and CDR2 as YYEEEE. The chain's CDR3 is CASSLVALWGQLGTDTQYF.

The chain uses TRBV6-1 and TRBJ2-3; TCRdb's D gene call, TRBD2, goes unchecked for lack of DNA. Germline V gene data show CDR1 as MNHNS and CDR2 as SASEGT. The CDR3 is made up of 14 amino acids. The chain's CDR3 is CASSQSGEEDTQYF.

V and J are TRBV29-1 and TRBJ2-2; TCRdb gives TRBD2 as the D gene, but with no DNA this cannot be confirmed. The CDR3 covers 14 residues. The germline V gene encodes CDR1 SQVTM and CDR2 ANQGSEA. CDR3 residues: CSAYSGGAPGELFF.

The rearrangement links TRBV6-5 to TRBJ2-7; the D call from TCRdb, TRBD1, cannot be confirmed without DNA. Germline CDR1 is MNHEY and CDR2 is SVGAGI. The CDR3 is 13 amino acids. The CDR3 here is CASRKDRVYEQYF.

This rearrangement joins TRBV6-2 or TRBV6-3 to TRBJ1-6. The length of the CDR3 is 12 residues. The V gene's germline CDR1 is MNHEY and CDR2 SVGEGT. The CDR3 protein is CASGSPGSPLHF.

The chain is built from TRBV11-1 and TRBJ1-6; TCRdb's assignment of TRBD1 cannot be checked, as there is no DNA. The CDR3 consists of 19 residues. The germline V gene encodes CDR1 SGHAT and CDR2 FQDESV (reference sequence). CDR3 in amino acids: CASSYSPRGLCLYNSPLHF.

V and J are TRBV7-2 and TRBJ2-1; TCRdb proposes TRBD2, but this gene call is untestable without DNA. CDR1 is SGHTA and CDR2 is FQGNSA in the germline V gene. The CDR3 is 14 residues long. CDR3 amino acids: CASSVGLAGDVPFF.

The chain employs TRBV20-1 and TRBJ2-7; TCRdb's D call of TRBD1 is untestable without DNA. Germline CDR1 is DFQATT and CDR2 is SNEGSKA (reference sequence). This CDR3 has 13 amino acids. The CDR3 reads CSARTVAGYEQYF.

This chain joins TRBV7-3 and TRBJ2-6. Germline V lookup: CDR1 SGHTA, CDR2 FQGTGA. The CDR3 extends over 15 amino acids. The CDR3 sequence: CASSGTNSGANVLTF.

V gene TRBV4-1 combines with J gene TRBJ2-1; TCRdb lists TRBD1, though no DNA is available to test this call. Germline loops: CDR1 MGHRA, CDR2 YSYEKL. The CDR3 runs 14 residues. The CDR3 loop reads CASSQSYEGTEQFF.

The chain has TRBV12-3 or TRBV12-4 and TRBJ1-2. This CDR3 spans 15 amino acids. CDR3: CASSLGLAANYGYTF.

This rearrangement joins TRBV5-1 to TRBJ2-3; TCRdb returns TRBD2, unconfirmable since there is no DNA. Germline V lookup: CDR1 SGHRS, CDR2 YFSETQ. The CDR3 is made up of 18 amino acids. The CDR3 region is CASSLGRGADGGTDTQYF.

This chain uses TRBV6-1 with TRBJ2-3; TCRdb selects TRBD2, and the lack of DNA leaves this call unchecked. This CDR3 is built from 17 residues. In germline, CDR1 is MNHNS, CDR2 SASEGT. The CDR3 region is CASSVSGGQGGTDTQYF.

CDR3 loop: CASSLVGGGLADNEQFF. The chain is built from TRBV7-9 and TRBJ2-1; lacking DNA, the TRBD2 call made by TCRdb goes unchecked. Germline CDR1 and CDR2: SEHNR and FQNEAQ (reference sequence). This CDR3 contains 17 residues.

The V gene is TRBV15, the J gene TRBJ1-1. Germline V CDR1 and CDR2: LNHNV, YYDKDF (reference sequence). The CDR3 has 15 amino acids. The CDR3 here is CATSSRGGGGTEAFF.

The rearrangement uses TRBV6-1 and TRBJ2-2; TCRdb names TRBD1, which stays unverified in the absence of DNA. This CDR3 spans 14 amino acids. Germline CDR1 is MNHNS and CDR2 is SASEGT. The chain's CDR3 is CASRGQGGTGELFF.

The chain has TRBV21-1 and TRBJ2-5. TRBV21-1 is classified as a pseudogene. The CDR3 runs to 14 residues. CDR3 sequence reads: CASGAGLCQETQYF.

The chain is built from TRBV13 and TRBJ2-7. The CDR3 runs to 12 residues. From germline, CDR1 is PRHDT and CDR2 FYEKMQ (reference sequence). Here the CDR3 reads CASRDRSYEQYF.